This T cell receptor beta chain was documented in a study of cytomegalovirus exposure and HLA in healthy donors. V gave up 6 bases and J gave up 4 bases, with 13 bases separating them. Germline loops: CDR1 MNHEY, CDR2 SVGAGI. This CDR3 comprises 14 residues. PCR was performed using 60 Vbeta and 13 Jbeta primers. Here immunoSEQ multiplex PCR was the method, and the copy in TCRdb shows in-frame clones only, minus some. The data show fewer than 250,000 clones, with 65% to 85% seen just once and about 1.8% held by the top ten. The J gene is TRBJ1-3, the V gene TRBV6-5, with D possibly being TRBD1 (6 bases). The receptor comes from a man in his forties in good health and CMV-seropositive. Specimen: PBMCs. CDR3 nucleotide sequence: TGTGCCAGCAGACGCACAGGGAAAGGAAACACCATATATTTT. Translating it yields CASRRTGKGNTIYF.